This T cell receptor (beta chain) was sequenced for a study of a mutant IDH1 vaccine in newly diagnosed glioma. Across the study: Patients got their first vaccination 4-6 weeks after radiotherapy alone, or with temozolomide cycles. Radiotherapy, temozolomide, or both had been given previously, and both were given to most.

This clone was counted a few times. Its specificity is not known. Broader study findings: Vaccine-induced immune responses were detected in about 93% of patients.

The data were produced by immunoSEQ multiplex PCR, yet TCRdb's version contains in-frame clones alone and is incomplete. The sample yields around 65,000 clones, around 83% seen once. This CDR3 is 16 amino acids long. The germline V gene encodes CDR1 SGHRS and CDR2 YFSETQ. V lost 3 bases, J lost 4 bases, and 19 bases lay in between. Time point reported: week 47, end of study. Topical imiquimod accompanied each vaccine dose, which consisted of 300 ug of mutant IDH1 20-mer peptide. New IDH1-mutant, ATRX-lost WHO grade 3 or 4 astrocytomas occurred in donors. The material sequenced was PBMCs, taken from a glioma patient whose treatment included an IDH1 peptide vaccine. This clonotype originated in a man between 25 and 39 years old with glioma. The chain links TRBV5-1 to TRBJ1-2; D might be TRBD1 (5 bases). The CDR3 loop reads CASSWIGGGGAYGYTF. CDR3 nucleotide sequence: TGCGCCAGCAGCTGGATCGGAGGCGGAGGGGCCTATGGCTACACCTTC.